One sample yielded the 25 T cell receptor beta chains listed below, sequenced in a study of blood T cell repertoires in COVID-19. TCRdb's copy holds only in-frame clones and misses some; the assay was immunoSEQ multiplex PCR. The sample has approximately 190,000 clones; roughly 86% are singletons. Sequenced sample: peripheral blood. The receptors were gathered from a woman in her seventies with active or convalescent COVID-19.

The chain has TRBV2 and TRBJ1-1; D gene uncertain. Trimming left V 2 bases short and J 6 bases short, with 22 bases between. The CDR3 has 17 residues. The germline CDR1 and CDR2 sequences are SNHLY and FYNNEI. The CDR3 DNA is TGTGCCAGCAGTGAATTATCTTATGGCAGAGCGAAACCTGAAGCTTTCTTT. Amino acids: CASSELSYGRAKPEAFF.

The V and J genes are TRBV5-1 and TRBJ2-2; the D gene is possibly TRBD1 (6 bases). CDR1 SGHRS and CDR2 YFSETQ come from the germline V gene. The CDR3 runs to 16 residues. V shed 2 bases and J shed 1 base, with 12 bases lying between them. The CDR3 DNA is TGCGCCAGCAGCTTCAAACAGACAGGGAACACCGGGGAGCTGTTTTTT. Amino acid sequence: CASSFKQTGNTGELFF.

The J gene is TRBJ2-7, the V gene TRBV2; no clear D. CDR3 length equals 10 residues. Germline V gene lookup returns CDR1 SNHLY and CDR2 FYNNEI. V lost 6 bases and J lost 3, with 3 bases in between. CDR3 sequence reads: CASSFYEQYF. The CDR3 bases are TGTGCCAGCAGCTTCTACGAGCAGTACTTC. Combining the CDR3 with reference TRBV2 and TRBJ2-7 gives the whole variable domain EPEVTQTPSHQVTQMGQEVILRCVPISNHLYFYWYRQILGQKVEFLVSFYNNEISEKSEIFDDQFSVERPDGSNFTLKIRSTKLEDSAMYFCASSFYEQYFGPGTRLTVT.

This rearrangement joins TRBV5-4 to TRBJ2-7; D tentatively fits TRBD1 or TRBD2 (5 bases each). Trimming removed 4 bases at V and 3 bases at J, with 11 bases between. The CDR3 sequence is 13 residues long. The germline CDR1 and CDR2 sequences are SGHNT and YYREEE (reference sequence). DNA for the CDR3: TGTGCCAGCAGCCTGGGACGGAGCTACGAGCAGTACTTC. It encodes CASSLGRSYEQYF.

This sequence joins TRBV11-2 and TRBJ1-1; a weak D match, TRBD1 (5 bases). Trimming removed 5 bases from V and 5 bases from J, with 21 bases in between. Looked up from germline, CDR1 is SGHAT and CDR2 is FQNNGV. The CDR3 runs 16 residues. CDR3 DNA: TGTGCCAGCAGCCCATATCCTCGGGGGAAAAAGACTGAAGCTTTCTTT. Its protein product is CASSPYPRGKKTEAFF. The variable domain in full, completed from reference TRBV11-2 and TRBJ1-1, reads EAGVAQSPRYKIIEKRQSVAFWCNPISGHATLYWYQQILGQGPKLLIQFQNNGVVDDSQLPKDRFSAERLKGVDSTLKIQPAKLEDSAVYLCASSPYPRGKKTEAFFGQGTRLTVV.

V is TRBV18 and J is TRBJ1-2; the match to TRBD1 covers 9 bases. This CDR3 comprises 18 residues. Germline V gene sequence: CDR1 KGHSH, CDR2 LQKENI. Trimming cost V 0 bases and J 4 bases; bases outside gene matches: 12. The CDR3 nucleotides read TGTGCCAGCTCACCACCGGACAGTGTTCGGACAGGGGCCTATGGCTACACCTTC. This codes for CASSPPDSVRTGAYGYTF.

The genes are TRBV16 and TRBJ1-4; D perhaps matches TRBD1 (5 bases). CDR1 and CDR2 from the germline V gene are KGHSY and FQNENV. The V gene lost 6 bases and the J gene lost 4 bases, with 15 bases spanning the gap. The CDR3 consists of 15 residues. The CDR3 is CASSDLGGVNEKLFF. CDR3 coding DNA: TGTGCCAGCAGTGACCTGGGGGGAGTTAATGAAAAACTGTTTTTT.

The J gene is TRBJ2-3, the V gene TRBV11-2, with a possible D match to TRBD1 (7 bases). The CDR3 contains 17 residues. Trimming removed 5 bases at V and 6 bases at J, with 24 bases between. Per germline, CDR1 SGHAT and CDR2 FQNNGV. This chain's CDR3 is CASSQLDVRRGRDTQYF. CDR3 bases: TGTGCCAGCAGCCAATTAGATGTCCGCAGGGGGAGGGATACGCAGTATTTT.

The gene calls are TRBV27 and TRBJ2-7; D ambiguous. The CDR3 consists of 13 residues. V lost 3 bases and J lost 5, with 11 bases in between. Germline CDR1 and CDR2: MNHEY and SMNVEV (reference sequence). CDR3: CASSFFGSHEQYF. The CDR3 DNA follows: TGTGCCAGCAGTTTCTTCGGGTCTCACGAGCAGTACTTC.

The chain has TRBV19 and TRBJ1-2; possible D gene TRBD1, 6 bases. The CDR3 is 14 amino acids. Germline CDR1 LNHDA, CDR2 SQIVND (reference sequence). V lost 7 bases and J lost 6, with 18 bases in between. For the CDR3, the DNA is TGTGCCAGTAACCCATCCGGGACAAGGAATGGCTACACCTTC. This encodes CASNPSGTRNGYTF.

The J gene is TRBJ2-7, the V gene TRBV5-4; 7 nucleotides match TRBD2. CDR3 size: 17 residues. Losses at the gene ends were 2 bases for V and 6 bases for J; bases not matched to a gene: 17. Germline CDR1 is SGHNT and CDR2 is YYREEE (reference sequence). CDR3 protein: CASSLYATGGDLFEQYF. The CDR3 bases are TGTGCCAGCAGCTTATACGCGACGGGAGGAGATCTTTTCGAGCAGTACTTC.

The chain's CDR3 is CASSLGGRGSEQYF. DNA for the CDR3: TGTGCCAGCAGCTTGGGGGGAAGGGGTTCCGAGCAGTACTTC. V and J are TRBV5-4 and TRBJ2-7; a weak D match, TRBD1 (5 bases). Germline V CDR1 and CDR2: SGHNT, YYREEE (reference sequence). The CDR3 has 14 amino acids. V was pared by 0 bases and J by 6 bases, with 13 bases between.

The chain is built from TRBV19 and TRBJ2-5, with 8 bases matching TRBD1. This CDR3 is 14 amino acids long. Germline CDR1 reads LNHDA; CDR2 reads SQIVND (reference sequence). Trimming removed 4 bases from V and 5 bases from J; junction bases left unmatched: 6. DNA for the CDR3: TGTGCCAGTAGTACGGACAGGGAGTGGGAGACCCAGTACTTC. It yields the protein CASSTDREWETQYF.

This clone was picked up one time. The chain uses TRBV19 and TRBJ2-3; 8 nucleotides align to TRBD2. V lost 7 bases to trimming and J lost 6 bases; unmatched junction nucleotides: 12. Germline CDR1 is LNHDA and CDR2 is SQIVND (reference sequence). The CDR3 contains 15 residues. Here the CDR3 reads CASTRGSGSRDTQYF. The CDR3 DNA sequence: TGTGCCAGTACCCGGGGAAGCGGGAGCCGTGATACGCAGTATTTT. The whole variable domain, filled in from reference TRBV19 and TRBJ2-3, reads DGGITQSPKYLFRKEGQNVTLSCEQNLNHDAMYWYRQDPGQGLRLIYYSQIVNDFQKGDIAEGYSVSREKKESFPLTVTSAQKNPTAFYLCASTRGSGSRDTQYFGPGTRLTVL.

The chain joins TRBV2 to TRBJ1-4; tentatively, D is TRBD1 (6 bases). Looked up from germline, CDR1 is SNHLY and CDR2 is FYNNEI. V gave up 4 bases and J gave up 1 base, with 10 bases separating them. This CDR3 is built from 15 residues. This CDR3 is CASSVTTGTNEKLFF. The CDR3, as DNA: TGTGCCAGCAGTGTTACGACAGGAACTAATGAAAAACTGTTTTTT.

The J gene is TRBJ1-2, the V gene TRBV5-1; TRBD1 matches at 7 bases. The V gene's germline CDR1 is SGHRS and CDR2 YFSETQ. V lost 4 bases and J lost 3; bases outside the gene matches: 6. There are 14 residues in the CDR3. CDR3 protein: CASSPTGSHYGYTF. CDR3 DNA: TGCGCCAGCAGCCCGACAGGGTCCCACTATGGCTACACCTTC.

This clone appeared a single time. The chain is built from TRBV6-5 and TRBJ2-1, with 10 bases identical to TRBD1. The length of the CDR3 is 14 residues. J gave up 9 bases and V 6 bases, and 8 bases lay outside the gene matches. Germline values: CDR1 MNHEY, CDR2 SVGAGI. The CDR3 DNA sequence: TGTGCCAGCAGCCCCGGGACAGGGGTAGGTGAGCAGTTCTTC. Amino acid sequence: CASSPGTGVGEQFF.

This CDR3 reads CASSIEEGGPGELFF. In nucleotides, the CDR3 is TGTGCCAGTAGTATAGAGGAAGGGGGCCCCGGGGAGCTGTTTTTT. This chain joins TRBV19 and TRBJ2-2; 7 nucleotides line up with TRBD1. CDR1 and CDR2 (germline): LNHDA, SQIVND (reference sequence). V was clipped by 0 bases and J by 6 bases; unmatched bases: 4. The CDR3 is 15 residues long.

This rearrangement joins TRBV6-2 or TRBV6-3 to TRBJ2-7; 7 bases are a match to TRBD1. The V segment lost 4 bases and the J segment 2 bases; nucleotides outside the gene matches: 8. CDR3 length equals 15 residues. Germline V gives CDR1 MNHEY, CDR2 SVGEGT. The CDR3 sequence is CASSSRTTGTYEQYF. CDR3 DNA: TGTGCCAGCAGTTCTAGAACGACAGGGACCTACGAGCAGTACTTC.

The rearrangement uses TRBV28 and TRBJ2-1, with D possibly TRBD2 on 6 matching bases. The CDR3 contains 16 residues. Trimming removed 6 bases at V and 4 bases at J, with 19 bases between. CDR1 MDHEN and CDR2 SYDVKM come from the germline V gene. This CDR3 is CASRLEPGLAYNEQFF. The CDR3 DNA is TGTGCCAGCAGGCTCGAACCGGGACTCGCGTACAATGAGCAGTTCTTC.

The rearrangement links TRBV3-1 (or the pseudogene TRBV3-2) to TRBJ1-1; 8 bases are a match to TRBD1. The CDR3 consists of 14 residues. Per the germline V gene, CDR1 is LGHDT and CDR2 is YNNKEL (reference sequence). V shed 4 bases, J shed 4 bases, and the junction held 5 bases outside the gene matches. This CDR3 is CASSRGQVFTEAFF. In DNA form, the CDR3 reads TGTGCCAGCAGCCGGGGACAGGTTTTCACTGAAGCTTTCTTT.

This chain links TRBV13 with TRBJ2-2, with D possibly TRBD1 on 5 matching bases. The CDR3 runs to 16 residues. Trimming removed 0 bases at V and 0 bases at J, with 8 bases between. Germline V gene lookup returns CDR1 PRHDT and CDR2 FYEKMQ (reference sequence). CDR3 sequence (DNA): TGTGCCAGCAGCTTAGGGGCAGGGCCGAACACCGGGGAGCTGTTTTTT. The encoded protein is CASSLGAGPNTGELFF.

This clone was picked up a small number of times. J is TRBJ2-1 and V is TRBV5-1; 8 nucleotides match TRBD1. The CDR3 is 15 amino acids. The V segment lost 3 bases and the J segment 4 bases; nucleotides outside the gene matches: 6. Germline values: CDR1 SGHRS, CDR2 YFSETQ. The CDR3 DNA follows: TGCGCCAGCAGCTCCGGGACAGGTTTTTACAATGAGCAGTTCTTC. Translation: CASSSGTGFYNEQFF.

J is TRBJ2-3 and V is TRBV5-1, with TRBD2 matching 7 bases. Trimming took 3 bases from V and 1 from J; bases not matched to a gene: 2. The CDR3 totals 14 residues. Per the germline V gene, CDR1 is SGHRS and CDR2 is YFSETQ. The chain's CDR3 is CASSYSGGTDTQYF. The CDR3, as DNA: TGCGCCAGCAGCTACAGCGGGGGCACAGATACGCAGTATTTT.

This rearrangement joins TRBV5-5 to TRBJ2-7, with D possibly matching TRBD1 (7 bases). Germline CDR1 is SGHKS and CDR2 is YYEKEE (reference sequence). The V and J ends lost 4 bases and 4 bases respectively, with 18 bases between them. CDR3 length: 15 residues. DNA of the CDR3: TGTGCCAGCAGCGCAGGGGGGCTTGGCTATTACGAGCAGTACTTC. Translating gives CASSAGGLGYYEQYF.